These T cell receptor beta chains were read from a single sample in a study of T cell responses to AZD1222 COVID-19 vaccine. Clones were read by immunoSEQ multiplex PCR, and TCRdb kept only the in-frame ones, dropping some. This sample has more than 90,000 clones, with more than 70% found just once. The sample here was peripheral blood, taken 28 days after the second AZD1222 dose. These receptors originate from an adult who received the AZD1222 COVID-19 vaccine. CDR3s leave out the opening cysteine and the closing phenylalanine or tryptophan. The order of the fields is J gene, V gene, CDR3 protein.

>TRBJ1-5|TRBV28
ASSRAPDRGNQPQH
>TRBJ1-5|TRBV19
ASRTGDQPQH
>TRBJ2-7|TRBV18
ASSPREEQY
>TRBJ1-4|TRBV9
ASKGTHEKLF
>TRBJ1-1|TRBV9
ASSVGQPNMNTEAF
>TRBJ1-1|TRBV19
ASSSQGQNTEAF
>TRBJ1-3|TRBV9
ASSVDWQAPGNTIY
>TRBJ1-2|TRBV19
ASRLTGLAYGYT
>TRBJ2-3|TRBV27
ASSSSRKGLAGGPIVDTQY
>TRBJ1-2|TRBV6-5
ASSYSFPGGGYGYT
>TRBJ2-1|TRBV7-7
ASSLSSSGSSYNEQF
>TRBJ1-2|TRBV28
ASSFGQGRSGYT
>TRBJ2-7|TRBV7-2
ASRAGLAGVGEQY
>TRBJ2-7|TRBV3-1/TRBV3-2
ASSQVGHVYEQY
>TRBJ1-1|TRBV5-1
ASSSLGGENTEAF
>TRBJ2-7|TRBV28
ASSLWTSGYEQY
>TRBJ2-1|TRBV11-2
ASSLGLNEQF
>TRBJ1-2|TRBV24-1
ATVHTGAGDYGYT
>TRBJ2-7|TRBV6-6
ASSYLSGGDYEQY